The rows below give T cell receptor beta chains drawn from one sample of a study of T cells in Graves' hyperthyroidism and ophthalmopathy. TCRdb ran MiXCR on the multiplex PCR reads and lists one entry per CDR3 protein. The table records about 350,000 distinct CDR3 sequences, approximately 18% of them present only once. Material: blood. The source is a woman in her thirties with Graves' hyperthyroidism that later progressed to Graves' ophthalmopathy. Both conserved end residues are part of each CDR3.

>TRBJ2-7|TRBV27
CASSWTSGGSYEQYF
>TRBJ2-3|TRBV6-6
CASSYDDTQYF
>TRBJ2-7|TRBV13
CASSHRTGSEQYF
>TRBJ1-3|TRBV2
CASRPGTGHGNTIYF
>TRBJ2-2|TRBV7-9
CASSYPGQLTGELFF
>TRBJ2-1|TRBV29-1
CSVVKATLNGQFF
>TRBJ2-1|TRBV27
CASGGGGRSGEQFF
>TRBJ2-7|TRBV9
CASSVEGGEQYF
>TRBJ1-2|TRBV6-1
CASSEAWGDGYTF
>TRBJ2-5|TRBV5-1
CASSLRGGGQETQYF
>TRBJ2-3|TRBV28
CASSPRGNTDTQYF
>TRBJ1-1|TRBV29-1
CSVEAGFGNTEAFF
>TRBJ2-1|TRBV4-1
CASSQAVGGSINEQFF
>TRBJ2-5|TRBV29-1
CSVEPLAGETQYF
>TRBJ2-5|TRBV2
CASGFPAQTQYF
>TRBJ2-5|TRBV7-9
CASSPPDRGTQETQYF